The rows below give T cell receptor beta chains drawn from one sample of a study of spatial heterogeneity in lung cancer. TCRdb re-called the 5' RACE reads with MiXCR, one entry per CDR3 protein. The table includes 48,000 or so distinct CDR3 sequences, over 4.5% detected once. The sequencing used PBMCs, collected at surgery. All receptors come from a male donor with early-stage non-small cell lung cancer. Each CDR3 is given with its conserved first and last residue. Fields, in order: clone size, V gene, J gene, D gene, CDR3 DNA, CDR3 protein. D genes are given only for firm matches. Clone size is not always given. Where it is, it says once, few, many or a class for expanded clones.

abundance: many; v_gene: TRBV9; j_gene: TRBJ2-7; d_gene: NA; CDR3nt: TGTGCCAGCAGCGTAGGGGTCCTCCTCTACGAGCAGTACTTC; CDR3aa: CASSVGVLLYEQYF
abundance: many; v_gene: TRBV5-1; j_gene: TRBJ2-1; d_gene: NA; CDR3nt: TGCGCCAGCAGGTCTTACAATGAGCAGTTCTTC; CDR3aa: CASRSYNEQFF
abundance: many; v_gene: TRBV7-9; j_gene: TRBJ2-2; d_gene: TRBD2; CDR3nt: TGTGCCAGGGGCGGGAGTTTTACCGGGGAGCTGTTTTTT; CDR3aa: CARGGSFTGELFF
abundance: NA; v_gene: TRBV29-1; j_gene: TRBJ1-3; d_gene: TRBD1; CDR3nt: TGCAGCGCCGCCGGGACAGGCTCTGGAAACACCATATATTTT; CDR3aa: CSAAGTGSGNTIYF
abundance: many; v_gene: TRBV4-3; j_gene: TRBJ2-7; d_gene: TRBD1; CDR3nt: TGCGCCAGCAGCCAAGATTGGACAGGGGTCCCCTACGAGCAGTACTTC; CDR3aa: CASSQDWTGVPYEQYF
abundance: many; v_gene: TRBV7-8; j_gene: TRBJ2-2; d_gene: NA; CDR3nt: TGTGCCAGCACCGCGTTCGGGGTGGGGACGCGGGAGCTGTTTTTT; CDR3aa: CASTAFGVGTRELFF
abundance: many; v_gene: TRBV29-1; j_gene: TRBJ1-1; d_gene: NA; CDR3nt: TGCAGCGTTGATTTCGGGGGAACGAACACTGAAGCTTTCTTT; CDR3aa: CSVDFGGTNTEAFF
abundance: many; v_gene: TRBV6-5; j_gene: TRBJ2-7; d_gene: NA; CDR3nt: TGTGCCAGCAGTACCGGCAGGGTAAGCCCCGAGCAGTACTTC; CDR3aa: CASSTGRVSPEQYF
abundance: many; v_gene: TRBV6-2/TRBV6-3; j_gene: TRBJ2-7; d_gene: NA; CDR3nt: TGTGCCAGCAGCCCCCGATTGGGCAGGGGAAACTACGAGCAGTACTTC; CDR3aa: CASSPRLGRGNYEQYF
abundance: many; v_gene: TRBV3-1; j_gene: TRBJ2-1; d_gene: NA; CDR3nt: TGTGCCAGCAGCTCCCGTTACAATGAGCAGTTCTTC; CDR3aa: CASSSRYNEQFF
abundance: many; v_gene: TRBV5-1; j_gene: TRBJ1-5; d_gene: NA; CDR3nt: TGCGCCAGCTTGCTGGATAGCAATCAGCCCCAGCATTTT; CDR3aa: CASLLDSNQPQHF
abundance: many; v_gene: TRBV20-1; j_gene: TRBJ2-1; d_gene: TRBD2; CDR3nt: TGCAGTTCGACCGGGACTAGGGCGGCGGAGCAGTTCTTC; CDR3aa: CSSTGTRAAEQFF
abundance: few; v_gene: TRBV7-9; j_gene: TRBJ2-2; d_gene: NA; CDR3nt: TGTGCCAGCAGCTTATGGCAGGGTCAATCCACCGGGGAGCTGTTTTTT; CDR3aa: CASSLWQGQSTGELFF
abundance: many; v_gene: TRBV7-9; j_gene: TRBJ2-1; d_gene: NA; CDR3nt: TGTGCCAGCAGCGGGGGCGGGACCGGGACCGAGTTCTTC; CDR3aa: CASSGGGTGTEFF
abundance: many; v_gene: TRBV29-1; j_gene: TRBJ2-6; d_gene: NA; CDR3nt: TGCAGCGTTGGCGGGGCAGGGGCAATTGGGGCCAACGTCCTGACTTTC; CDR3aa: CSVGGAGAIGANVLTF
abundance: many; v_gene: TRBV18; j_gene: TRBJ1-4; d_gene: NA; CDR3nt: TGTGCCAGCTCACCAGGGGCAACTAATGAAAAACTGTTTTTT; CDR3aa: CASSPGATNEKLFF
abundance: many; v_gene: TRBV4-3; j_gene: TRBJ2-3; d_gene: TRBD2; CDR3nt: TGCGCCAGCAGCCGGGGACTAGCGACGACAGATACGCAGTATTTT; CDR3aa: CASSRGLATTDTQYF
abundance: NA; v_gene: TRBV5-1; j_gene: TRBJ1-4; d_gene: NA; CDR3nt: TGCGCCAGCAGCTTGGTGGGGCCTAATGAAAAACTGTTTTTT; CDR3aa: CASSLVGPNEKLFF